This is a list of T cell receptor beta chains from one sample in a study of T cells in Graves' hyperthyroidism and ophthalmopathy. TCRdb fed the multiplex PCR reads into MiXCR, producing one record per CDR3 protein. The data show roughly 290,000 distinct CDR3 sequences, around 15% seen once. The sequenced sample consisted of blood. These receptors were obtained from a middle-aged woman with Graves' hyperthyroidism. Each CDR3 is given with its conserved first and last residue. D genes are given only for firm matches. Size is stated for part of the rows, as once, few or many counts, or as a class when the clone is expanded.

J,V,D,size,CDR3,DNA
TRBJ2-2,TRBV6-1,.,.,CASRSAQGTGELFF,TGTGCCAGCAGGTCCGCCCAGGGTACCGGGGAGCTGTTTTTT
TRBJ1-3,TRBV24-1,.,many,CATSDPGVDTIYF,TGTGCCACCAGTGACCCCGGGGTGGACACCATATATTTT
TRBJ1-1,TRBV7-2,.,medium-sized,CASSRDFTNTEAFF,TGTGCCAGCAGCCGGGACTTTACGAACACTGAAGCTTTCTTT
TRBJ2-1,TRBV28,TRBD2,many,CASSRTTSGSGGQFF,TGTGCCAGCAGTCGCACGACTAGCGGGAGCGGAGGGCAGTTCTTC
TRBJ2-2,TRBV5-1,TRBD1,many,CASSPLDRVITGELFF,TGCGCCAGCAGCCCTCTGGACAGGGTAATCACCGGGGAGCTGTTTTTT
TRBJ2-1,TRBV12-3/TRBV12-4,TRBD2,many,CASSLALAGLNEQFF,TGTGCCAGCAGTTTAGCTTTAGCGGGACTCAATGAGCAGTTCTTC
TRBJ2-1,TRBV6-1,.,few,CASRTADNEQFF,TGTGCCAGCAGGACAGCGGACAATGAGCAGTTCTTC
TRBJ2-7,TRBV19,TRBD2,.,CASSIGLAGAYEQYF,TGTGCCAGTAGTATCGGTCTAGCGGGAGCTTACGAGCAGTACTTC
TRBJ2-7,TRBV5-1,.,many,CASSLEGSEQYF,TGCGCCAGCAGCTTGGAAGGCTCCGAGCAGTACTTC
TRBJ1-3,TRBV6-1,.,few,CASSEALRPGGGNTIYF,TGTGCCAGCAGTGAAGCGCTTCGTCCGGGAGGAGGAAACACCATATATTTT
TRBJ2-4,TRBV2,TRBD1,many,CASTGTENIQYF,TGTGCCAGCACTGGGACAGAAAACATTCAGTACTTC
TRBJ1-6,TRBV28,TRBD1,.,CASSLTGGGSPLHF,TGTGCCAGCAGTTTGACAGGGGGCGGCTCACCCCTCCACTTT
TRBJ1-1,TRBV12-3/TRBV12-4,.,many,CASSFGLVAFF,TGTGCCAGCAGTTTTGGGCTAGTAGCTTTCTTT
TRBJ2-7,TRBV6-2/TRBV6-3,TRBD2,many,CASSYAGPGGLSYEQYF,TGTGCCAGCAGTTACGCCGGTCCGGGAGGCCTCTCCTACGAGCAGTACTTC
TRBJ2-7,TRBV20-1,.,.,CSATYTGMVDDEQYF,TGCAGTGCAACGTATACAGGCATGGTAGATGACGAGCAGTACTTC
TRBJ2-7,TRBV3-1,.,many,CASSQGFGGYEQYF,TGTGCCAGCAGCCAAGGATTTGGAGGTTACGAGCAGTACTTC
TRBJ1-1,TRBV25-1,.,.,CASSEYRGWGTEAFF,TGTGCCAGCAGTGAATACAGGGGATGGGGCACTGAAGCTTTCTTT
TRBJ1-1,TRBV2,.,many,CASCLFMNTEAFF,TGTGCCAGCTGCCTATTCATGAACACTGAAGCTTTCTTT
TRBJ2-2,TRBV25-1,.,few,CASSDSRQGTGELFF,TGTGCCAGCAGTGACTCTCGCCAGGGCACCGGGGAGCTGTTTTTT
TRBJ2-1,TRBV28,.,many,CASSLLSRRSGENEQFF,TGTGCCAGCAGTCTCCTTAGTCGCAGGTCAGGCGAGAATGAGCAGTTCTTC
TRBJ1-4,TRBV4-2,.,many,CASSPQGSSEKLFF,TGTGCCAGCAGCCCTCAGGGCAGTAGTGAAAAACTGTTTTTT
TRBJ2-7,TRBV15,TRBD2,many,CATSGEAGEQYF,TGTGCCACCAGCGGAGAAGCGGGAGAGCAGTACTTC
TRBJ1-5,TRBV2,.,many,CASNELGQSNQPQHF,TGTGCCAGCAACGAATTGGGCCAGAGCAATCAGCCCCAGCATTTT
TRBJ2-3,TRBV4-2,.,once,CASSQGGNPTDTQYF,TGTGCCAGCAGCCAGGGCGGGAACCCCACAGATACGCAGTATTTT
TRBJ2-6,TRBV27,.,few,CASSLSMGGAPSGANVLTF,TGTGCCAGCAGTTTATCGATGGGGGGGGCCCCCTCTGGGGCCAACGTCCTGACTTTC
TRBJ2-1,TRBV20-1,.,.,CSASQRVIYNEQFF,TGCAGTGCTAGTCAGCGGGTAATTTACAATGAGCAGTTCTTC
TRBJ2-3,TRBV7-6,TRBD2,many,CASSPSTGGSGDTQYF,TGTGCCAGCAGTCCGTCTACTGGCGGGAGTGGTGATACGCAGTATTTT
TRBJ2-1,TRBV29-1,.,many,CSVERTMGNEQFF,TGCAGCGTTGAACGAACAATGGGCAATGAGCAGTTCTTC
TRBJ2-1,TRBV19,TRBD2,.,CASSIPAGDHEQFF,TGTGCCAGTAGTATCCCGGCGGGAGACCATGAGCAGTTCTTC
TRBJ1-1,TRBV28,.,many,CASSSVMNTEAFF,TGTGCCAGCAGTTCCGTTATGAACACTGAAGCTTTCTTT
TRBJ2-5,TRBV2,TRBD2,many,CASSERLAGGSETQYF,TGTGCCAGCAGTGAACGGCTAGCGGGAGGGAGTGAGACCCAGTACTTC
TRBJ1-3,TRBV12-3/TRBV12-4,TRBD1,many,CASSFSPRGQRTGNTIYF,TGTGCCAGCAGTTTTAGTCCCAGGGGGCAACGAACTGGAAACACCATATATTTT
TRBJ2-2,TRBV5-1,.,few,CASSEMGPGELFF,TGCGCCAGCAGCGAAATGGGCCCCGGGGAGCTGTTTTTT
TRBJ2-7,TRBV5-6,.,few,CASSLPGTPEQYF,TGTGCCAGCAGCTTGCCAGGGACACCCGAGCAGTACTTC
TRBJ1-2,TRBV10-2,.,few,CASSEQGFGYTF,TGCGCCAGCAGTGAACAGGGCTTTGGCTACACCTTC
TRBJ2-1,TRBV19,TRBD2,.,CASMVAGGNGYNEQFF,TGTGCCAGTATGGTAGCGGGAGGCAACGGATACAATGAGCAGTTCTTC
TRBJ1-6,TRBV9,.,.,CASSVDVDSPLHF,TGTGCCAGCAGCGTAGATGTGGATTCACCCCTCCACTTT
TRBJ1-2,TRBV20-1,.,many,CSARDDRLGTTF,TGCAGTGCTAGAGACGACAGACTGGGAACCACCTTC
TRBJ2-1,TRBV29-1,TRBD2,.,CSVGVAGDGNEQFF,TGCAGCGTCGGAGTAGCGGGAGATGGTAATGAGCAGTTCTTC
TRBJ2-7,TRBV28,TRBD2,few,CASGTSGNEQYF,TGTGCCAGTGGGACTAGCGGGAATGAGCAGTACTTC
TRBJ2-5,TRBV2,.,many,CAIDGEVWETQYF,TGTGCCATTGATGGGGAGGTATGGGAGACCCAGTACTTC
TRBJ2-3,TRBV6-1,.,many,CASDPGQHMADTQYF,TGTGCCAGTGATCCAGGGCAGCATATGGCAGATACGCAGTATTTT
TRBJ2-3,TRBV29-1,.,many,CSVEERRRVWDTQYF,TGCAGCGTTGAGGAGAGAAGGAGGGTCTGGGATACGCAGTATTTT
TRBJ1-2,TRBV25-1,.,few,CASSPSEGQKAEDGGYTF,TGTGCCAGCAGCCCCTCTGAGGGCCAAAAAGCGGAAGACGGGGGCTACACCTTC
TRBJ2-7,TRBV20-1,TRBD2,few,CSARRTASGSEQYF,TGCAGTGCTCGAAGGACTGCTAGCGGGAGCGAGCAGTACTTC